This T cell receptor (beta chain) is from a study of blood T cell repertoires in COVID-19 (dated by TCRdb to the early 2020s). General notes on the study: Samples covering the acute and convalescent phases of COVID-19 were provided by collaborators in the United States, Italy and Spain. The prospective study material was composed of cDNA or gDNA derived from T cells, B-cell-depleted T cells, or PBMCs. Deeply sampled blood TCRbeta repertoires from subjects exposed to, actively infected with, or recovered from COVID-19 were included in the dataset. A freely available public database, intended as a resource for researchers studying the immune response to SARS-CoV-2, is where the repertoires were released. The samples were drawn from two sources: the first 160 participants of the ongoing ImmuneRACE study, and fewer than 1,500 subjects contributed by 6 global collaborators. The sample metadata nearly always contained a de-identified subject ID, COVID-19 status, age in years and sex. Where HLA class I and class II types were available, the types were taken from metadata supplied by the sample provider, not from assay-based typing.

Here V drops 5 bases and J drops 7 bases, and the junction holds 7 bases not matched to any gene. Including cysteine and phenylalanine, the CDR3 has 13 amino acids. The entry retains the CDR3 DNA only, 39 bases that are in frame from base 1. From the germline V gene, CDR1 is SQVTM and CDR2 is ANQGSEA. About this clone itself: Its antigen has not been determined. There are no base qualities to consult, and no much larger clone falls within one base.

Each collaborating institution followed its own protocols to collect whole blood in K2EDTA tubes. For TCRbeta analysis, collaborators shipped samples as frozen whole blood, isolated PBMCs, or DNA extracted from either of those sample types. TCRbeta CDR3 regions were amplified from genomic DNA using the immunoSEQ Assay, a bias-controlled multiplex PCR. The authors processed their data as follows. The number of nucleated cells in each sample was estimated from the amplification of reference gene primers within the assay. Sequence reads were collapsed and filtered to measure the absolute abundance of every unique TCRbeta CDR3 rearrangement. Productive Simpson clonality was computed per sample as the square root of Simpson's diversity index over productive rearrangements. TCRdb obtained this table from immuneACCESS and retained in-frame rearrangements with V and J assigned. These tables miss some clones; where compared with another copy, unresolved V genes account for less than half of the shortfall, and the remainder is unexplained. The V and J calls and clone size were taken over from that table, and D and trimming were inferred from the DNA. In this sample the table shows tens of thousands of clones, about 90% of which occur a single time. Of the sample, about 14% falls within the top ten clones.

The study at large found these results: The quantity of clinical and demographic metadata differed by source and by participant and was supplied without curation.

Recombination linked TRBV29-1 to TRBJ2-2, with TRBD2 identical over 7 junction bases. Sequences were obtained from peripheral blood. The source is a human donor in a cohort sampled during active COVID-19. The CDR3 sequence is CSVRWDYLGELFF. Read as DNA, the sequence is TGCAGCGTTCGCTGGGACTATCTCGGGGAGCTGTTTTTT.